Each of the 19 T cell receptor beta chains below was sequenced from the same sample in a study of glioma-infiltrating T cells. TCR alpha and beta CDR3 regions were amplified from RNA using iRepertoire nested multiplex PCR. TCRdb passed the multiplex PCR reads through MiXCR, listing each CDR3 protein once. Here the sample spans over 100,000 distinct CDR3 sequences, less than 30% being singletons. The sample comprised glioma tissue, nonneoplastic brain tissue, or PBMCs (not recorded which). Receptors were obtained from a human donor with low-grade glioma or glioblastoma, undergoing nonglioma brain surgery, or in good health (not recorded which).

Turning to this clonotype: A much larger clone is a single base away; this may be a read error. V is TRBV6-2 or TRBV6-3 and J is TRBJ2-7; a weak D match, TRBD1 (6 bases). The CDR3 totals 15 residues. Germline-derived CDR1 and CDR2 are MNHEY and SVGEGT. The germline V and J ends were trimmed by 6 bases and 1 base, with 16 bases remaining between them. The CDR3 DNA reads TGTGCCAGCAGCACCTGGGGGCAGGGATCCTACGAGCAGTACTTC. Translating gives CASSTWGQGSYEQYF.

Worth noting for this clonotype: A much larger clone lies a single base off, so this may be a read error. The V gene is TRBV2, the J gene TRBJ2-7, with TRBD1 as a possible D gene (6 bases). Between the trimmed V and J ends, which lost 4 bases and 5 bases, there was a span of 21 bases. This CDR3 is built from 16 residues. The germline gives CDR1 SNHLY, CDR2 FYNNEI. DNA of the CDR3: TGTGCCAGCAGTGGAGGGGTGGCAGGGGTTAGCCACGAGCAGTACTTC. Translated, it gives CASSGGVAGVSHEQYF. The variable domain in full, completed from reference TRBV2 and TRBJ2-7, reads EPEVTQTPSHQVTQMGQEVILRCVPISNHLYFYWYRQILGQKVEFLVSFYNNEISEKSEIFDDQFSVERPDGSNFTLKIRSTKLEDSAMYFCASSGGVAGVSHEQYFGPGTRLTVT.

The V and J genes are TRBV6-1 and TRBJ2-7, with D hard to call. Deletions cut 5 bases from V and 6 bases from J, with 20 bases between. The CDR3 length is 15 residues. Germline CDR1 and CDR2: MNHNS and SASEGT. The CDR3 region is CASSTNERDGSEQYF. The DNA for the CDR3 is TGTGCCAGCAGTACCAACGAAAGGGATGGTAGCGAGCAGTACTTC.

Notes on this clonotype: This may be a read error, as it is one base from a much larger clone. The chain employs TRBV6-2 or TRBV6-3 and TRBJ2-7, with unresolved D. The germline V gene has CDR1 MNHEY and CDR2 SVGEGT. The V end lost 6 bases, the J end lost 2 bases, and 11 bases lay between the germline ends. This CDR3 comprises 13 residues. The CDR3 DNA reads TGTGCCAGCAGATCAAGCAGGCCCTACGAGCAGTACTTC. Protein sequence: CASRSSRPYEQYF.

This clonotype appeared many times. The chain links TRBV6-1 to TRBJ2-1; D could derive from TRBD1 or TRBD2 (6 bases each). The length of the CDR3 is 17 residues. Germline V gene data show CDR1 as MNHNS and CDR2 as SASEGT. The V and J ends lost 5 bases and 0 bases respectively, with 17 bases between them. CDR3 in amino acids: CASSTRYGGRSYNEQFF. For the CDR3, the DNA is TGTGCCAGCAGTACCCGATACGGGGGCCGCTCCTACAATGAGCAGTTCTTC.

Worth noting for this clonotype: Just one base apart from a much larger clone, this may be a read error. CDR3 sequence (DNA): TGTGCCAGAAGTTTAGCGCACGGCATCATGAACACTGAAGCTTTCTTT. Amino acid sequence: CARSLAHGIMNTEAFF. J is TRBJ1-1 and V is TRBV12-3 or TRBV12-4; D ambiguous. There are 16 residues in the CDR3.

This clonotype was seen ten or more times. The chain uses TRBV27 and TRBJ1-5, with TRBD1 matching 8 bases. There are 15 residues in the CDR3. J gave up 3 bases and V 5 bases, and 6 bases lay outside the gene matches. Germline V CDR1 and CDR2: MNHEY, SMNVEV (reference sequence). In DNA, the CDR3 is TGTGCCAGCAGTCCTGGGACAGGTTTCAATCAGCCCCAGCATTTT. This translates into CASSPGTGFNQPQHF.

This clonotype was counted ten times or more. V gene TRBV7-2 combines with J gene TRBJ2-7; 8 nucleotides match TRBD1. CDR1 is SGHTA, CDR2 FQGNSA, per germline. V lost 5 bases to trimming and J lost 4 bases; unmatched junction nucleotides: 4. The CDR3 runs 13 residues. CDR3 coding DNA: TGTGCCAGCAGCCGGGACAGGAAGTACGAGCAGTACTTC. Encoded protein: CASSRDRKYEQYF.

A remark on this clonotype: At one end the junction does not follow the germline gene, possibly because of a read error. The rearrangement uses TRBV28 and TRBJ1-5; 8 bases match TRBD1. The CDR3 consists of 16 residues. Germline V lookup: CDR1 MDHEN, CDR2 SYDVKM. The CDR3 DNA reads TGTGCCAGAAGTTTTGTGGACAGGGCGAGCAATCAGCCTCAGCATTTT. Translated, it gives CARSFVDRASNQPQHF.

This clonotype appeared many times. The chain is built from TRBV7-2 and TRBJ2-3; D is ambiguous. This CDR3 has 14 residues. V gave up 5 bases and J gave up 3 bases, with 12 bases separating them. Germline assignment: CDR1 SGHTA and CDR2 FQGNSA. CDR3 sequence (DNA): TGTGCCAGCAGCCCGGGCGCAGGTACAGATACGCAGTATTTT. Translation: CASSPGAGTDTQYF.

Points on this clonotype: With a much larger clone just one base away, this may be a read error. The chain combines TRBV3-1 with TRBJ2-5; D is tentatively TRBD1 or TRBD2 (5 bases each). The ends were cut back, 0 bases at V and 3 bases at J, with 11 bases in the middle. The CDR3 sequence is 15 residues long. CDR1 and CDR2 from the germline V gene are LGHDT and YNNKEL (reference sequence). CDR3 coding DNA: TGTGCCAGCAGCCAAGATCGAAGAGGGGAAGAGACCCAGTACTTC. Protein: CASSQDRRGEETQYF.

The genes are TRBV9 and TRBJ2-2, with D perhaps matching TRBD2 (6 bases). Germline V gives CDR1 SGDLS, CDR2 YYNGEE. V was clipped by 3 bases and J by 0 bases, with 15 bases between them. The CDR3 length is 17 residues. Written as DNA, the CDR3 is TGTGCCAGCAGCGCCCAGCTAACGGGGGCGAACACCGGGGAGCTGTTTTTT. It codes for CASSAQLTGANTGELFF.

For this clonotype: A read error is possible here, since a much larger clone lies one base away. The chain recombines TRBV14 with TRBJ1-2, with a tentative D call TRBD1 (5 bases). The CDR3 is 15 amino acids. Trimming pared 0 bases from V and 10 bases from J, leaving 18 bases between. Per germline, CDR1 SGHDN and CDR2 FVKESK. CDR3 coding DNA: TGTGCCAGCAGCCAAGACCGGGGACGGACAAGGGTCTACACCTTC. Translation gives CASSQDRGRTRVYTF.

The chain couples TRBV7-2 to TRBJ1-5, with TRBD1 matching 9 bases. CDR1 SGHTA and CDR2 FQGNSA come from the germline V gene. J was trimmed by 5 bases and V by 4 bases; bases with no gene match: 6. The CDR3 sequence is 15 residues long. The CDR3 loop is CASSSRDRAYQPQHF. The CDR3, as DNA: TGTGCCAGCAGCTCCCGGGACAGGGCATATCAGCCCCAGCATTTT.

The rearrangement uses TRBV28 and TRBJ2-5; 8 bases align to TRBD1. Per germline, CDR1 MDHEN and CDR2 SYDVKM. CDR3 length: 13 amino acids. V was clipped by 7 bases and J by 6 bases; unmatched bases: 7. CDR3 bases: TGTGCCAGCAAGCGGACAGGGACGAAGACCCAGTACTTC. It translates to CASKRTGTKTQYF. The variable domain in full, completed from reference TRBV28 and TRBJ2-5, reads DVKVTQSSRYLVKRTGEKVFLECVQDMDHENMFWYRQDPGLGLRLIYFSYDVKMKEKGDIPEGYSVSREKKERFSLILESASTNQTSMYLCASKRTGTKTQYFGPGTRLLVL.

This clonotype was seen many times. CDR3 in DNA: TGTGCCAGTAGTACCCCGACAGGGTGGAATCAGCCCCAGCATTTT. As protein: CASSTPTGWNQPQHF. J is TRBJ1-5 and V is TRBV19, with TRBD1 identical over 7 bases. Germline trimming cut 4 bases from V and 4 bases from J; bases unmatched to any gene: 7. Germline V gene data show CDR1 as LNHDA and CDR2 as SQIVND (reference sequence). The CDR3 spans 15 residues.

This clonotype has a count of ten or more. The chain links TRBV7-2 to TRBJ1-5, with TRBD1 identical over 8 bases. The CDR3 has 15 residues. After removal of 5 bases from V and 3 bases from J, the junction contained 6 bases not matched to a gene. CDR1 SGHTA and CDR2 FQGNSA come from the germline V gene. The CDR3 protein is CASSPGQGLNQPQHF. The CDR3 coding sequence is TGTGCCAGCAGCCCCGGACAGGGCCTCAATCAGCCCCAGCATTTT.

This sequence joins TRBV5-4 and TRBJ2-5, with 7 nucleotides matching TRBD2. J was trimmed by 4 bases and V by 3 bases; bases with no gene match: 9. Germline V CDR1 and CDR2: SGHNT, YYREEE (reference sequence). This CDR3 region has 15 residues. This CDR3 is CASSSAAGARETQYF. CDR3 bases: TGTGCCAGCAGCTCCGCCGCGGGAGCGAGAGAGACCCAGTACTTC.

The table lists this clonotype with many counts. The chain combines TRBV7-8 with TRBJ1-2, with D possibly matching TRBD1 (5 bases). V was clipped by 2 bases and J by 8 bases, with 15 bases between them. This CDR3 is built from 14 residues. Germline V CDR1 and CDR2: SGHVS, FQNEAQ. Here the CDR3 reads CASSLYGGIGGYTF. The CDR3 DNA reads TGTGCCAGCAGCTTATACGGGGGGATAGGGGGCTACACCTTC.